This TCR beta chain was recovered during a study of circulating tumor DNA in untreated peripheral T-cell lymphoma. TCRdb keeps only in-frame clones here, not all; method: immunoSEQ multiplex PCR. The table includes about 7,300 clones, under 80% detected once. Notes on the study in general: Tumor-specific clonotypes: identified in about 80% of patients, 85% to 90% of baseline tissues.

The tumor tissue sample was taken at baseline before any treatment. Comment on this clone: Its antigen is undetermined.

V lost 10 bases and J lost 2, with 11 bases in between. The CDR3 has 12 amino acids. Germline V gene sequence: CDR1 MNHGY, CDR2 SAAAGT. The chain is built from TRBV6-8 and TRBJ2-5; D gene ambiguous. The sequencing sample was made of tumor tissue. The TCR was taken from a human donor with peripheral T-cell lymphoma. The CDR3 here is CATARQQETQYF. CDR3 nucleotides: TGTGCCACCGCGAGGCAGCAAGAGACCCAGTACTTC.